This TCR beta chain came from a study of blood T cells in healthy people across ages. Study background: Per two T cells, about one barcoded beta molecule was captured through template switching.

The amount of total RNA extracted per sample was at least 6 micrograms. To note about this clonotype: What it recognizes is unknown.

A second roughly 6 to 12 cycle PCR used barcoded and J-beta primers. TCRdb fed the 5' RACE reads into MiXCR, producing one record per CDR3 protein. Here the sample spans 1.5 million to 1.9 million distinct CDR3 sequences, 35% to 45% being singletons. The length of the CDR3 is 12 residues. V lost 3 bases and J lost 7; bases outside the gene matches: 2. The study's findings and limits: Conclusively comparing naive with antigen-experienced cells was impossible with unsorted PBMCs.

The receptor's source is a woman younger than 30 in good health. Sample: blood. This chain joins TRBV12-3 or TRBV12-4 and TRBJ1-1; TRBD1 agrees at 7 bases. The CDR3 loop reads CASSFYRGEAFF. The CDR3 DNA follows: TGTGCCAGCAGTTTTTACAGGGGTGAAGCTTTCTTT.